These 2 T cell receptor beta chains share one sample of origin, sequenced in a study of glioma-infiltrating T cells after dendritic cell vaccination. Clones were read by immunoSEQ multiplex PCR, and TCRdb kept only the in-frame ones, dropping some. The sample has about 87,000 clones; 85% to 90% are singletons. The specimen was blood, collected before dendritic cell vaccination. These receptors all come from a human donor with glioblastoma.

The CDR3: CASSYSGGSYNEQFF. CDR3 in DNA: TGCGCCAGCAGCTATAGCGGGGGATCCTACAATGAGCAGTTCTTC. This chain joins TRBV5-1 and TRBJ2-1; the match to TRBD2 covers 9 bases. Germline V CDR1 and CDR2: SGHRS, YFSETQ. CDR3 length: 15 amino acids. V was clipped by 3 bases and J by 1 base; unmatched bases: 2.

The chain is built from TRBV5-8 and TRBJ1-5; no clear D. V was trimmed by 0 bases and J by 3 bases, leaving 10 bases between them. The germline CDR1 and CDR2 sequences are SGHTS and YDEGEE. The CDR3 length is 15 residues. CDR3 nucleotide sequence: TGTGCCAGCAGCTTGGGGGCAGTGATCAATCAGCCCCAGCATTTT. Protein product: CASSLGAVINQPQHF.